These 7 T cell receptor beta chains share one sample of origin, sequenced in a study of breast tumors, draining lymph nodes, adjacent tissues. Axillary draining lymph nodes of breast cancer patients supplied the node samples. In TCRdb, the multiplex PCR reads were re-called with MiXCR into one record per CDR3 protein. Of more than 200,000 distinct CDR3 sequences listed, approximately 31% are singletons. Sequenced material: axillary lymph node tissue. Source of these receptors: a female donor with breast cancer. Some clones in this sample may be carry-over from other donors' samples.

To note about this clonotype: One end of the junction does not line up with germline, which may come from a read error. V and J are TRBV20-1 and TRBJ1-1, with D possibly matching TRBD1 (5 bases). The CDR3 extends over 14 amino acids. Germline V gene sequence: CDR1 DFQATT, CDR2 SNEGSKA (reference sequence). DNA for the CDR3: TGCAGTGCTAGAGGGGACGGACCGAACAGTGAAGCTTTCTTT. It encodes CSARGDGPNSEAFF.

To note about this clonotype: Just one base apart from a much larger clone, this may be a read error. The chain couples TRBV11-2 to TRBJ2-7, with D possibly TRBD2 on 5 matching bases. Germline CDR1 is SGHAT and CDR2 is FQNNGV. The CDR3 spans 14 residues. The chain's CDR3 is CASSLGKTASVEDF. CDR3 DNA: TGTGCCAGCAGCTTGGGAAAAACGGCGTCGGTGGAGGACTTC.

The chain carries TRBV6-4 and TRBJ2-3, with unresolved D. This CDR3 contains 13 residues. With 4 bases removed from V and 5 bases from J, the gap between germline ends came to 10 bases. Looked up from germline, CDR1 is MRHNA and CDR2 is SNTAGT. The CDR3 sequence is CASSAEVVDTQYF. CDR3 in DNA: TGTGCCAGCAGTGCCGAGGTCGTAGATACGCAGTATTTT.

J is TRBJ1-2 and V is TRBV11-2, with D possibly matching TRBD1 (6 bases). In germline, CDR1 is SGHAT, CDR2 FQNNGV. Trimming left V 6 bases short and J 2 bases short, with 22 bases between. CDR3 length: 17 residues. CDR3 DNA sequence: TGTGCCAGCAGACCAGTCGGGGTAGGGGGAGCGAACTATGGCTACACCTTC. It is translated as CASRPVGVGGANYGYTF.

This clonotype occurred a few times. Since a much larger clone is just one base distant, this may be a read error. The rearrangement links TRBV11-3 to TRBJ2-5; D possibly uses TRBD1 or TRBD2 (5 bases each). V gave up 3 bases and J gave up 4 bases, with 12 bases separating them. Germline lookup yields CDR1 SGHNT and CDR2 YENEEA. This CDR3 contains 14 residues. Here the CDR3 reads CASSFRGETETQYF. The CDR3 DNA reads as TGTGCCAGCAGCTTTAGAGGGGAGACAGAGACCCAGTACTTC.

This chain links TRBV30 with TRBJ2-7; D might be TRBD2 (5 bases). V shed 5 bases and J shed 4 bases, with 12 bases lying between them. CDR3 length equals 12 residues. The germline V gene encodes CDR1 GTSNPN and CDR2 SVGIG (reference sequence). DNA of the CDR3: TGTGCCTGGTCCCCGGGCGGGTACGAGCAGTACTTC. Its protein product is CAWSPGGYEQYF.

This clonotype appeared many times. This chain connects TRBV19 to TRBJ2-3; perhaps TRBD2 as D (5 bases). Germline CDR1 is LNHDA and CDR2 is SQIVND (reference sequence). This CDR3 is built from 14 residues. Trimming left V 3 bases short and J 2 bases short, with 9 bases between. The chain's CDR3 is CASSIRTSTDTQYF. The DNA of the CDR3 is TGTGCCAGTAGTATCCGGACTTCCACAGATACGCAGTATTTT.